The rows below give T cell receptor beta chains drawn from one sample of a study of shared clonotypes between healthy human individuals. Here immunoSEQ multiplex PCR was the method, and the copy in TCRdb shows in-frame clones only, minus some. The sample has about 480,000 clones, almost 80% seen once; the top ten hold roughly an eighth. The sequenced sample was PBMCs. These receptors were collected from a middle-aged woman in good health. Some clones in this sample may be carry-over from other donors' samples. Both conserved end residues are part of each CDR3. Fields, in order: J gene, CDR3 length, V gene, CDR3 protein.

J gene: TRBJ2-5; CDR3 length: 16; V gene: TRBV4-1; CDR3 protein: CASSLPGTSGQETQYF
J gene: TRBJ1-1; CDR3 length: 15; V gene: TRBV27; CDR3 protein: CASSTQQEVNTEAFF
J gene: TRBJ2-1; CDR3 length: 14; V gene: TRBV11-1; CDR3 protein: CASSRTGTANEQFF
J gene: TRBJ1-5; CDR3 length: 16; V gene: TRBV28; CDR3 protein: CASSSGGGDGNQPQHF
J gene: TRBJ2-3; CDR3 length: 17; V gene: TRBV4-1; CDR3 protein: CASSQKRGGQGQDTQYF
J gene: TRBJ1-4; CDR3 length: 14; V gene: TRBV28; CDR3 protein: CASSTQGPGEKLFF
J gene: TRBJ1-4; CDR3 length: 16; V gene: TRBV19; CDR3 protein: CASRAKDRGSNEKLFF
J gene: TRBJ2-1; CDR3 length: 16; V gene: TRBV13; CDR3 protein: CASSFHPGTSGLPQFF
J gene: TRBJ1-1; CDR3 length: 14; V gene: TRBV7-9; CDR3 protein: CASSTDRTNTEAFF
J gene: TRBJ2-5; CDR3 length: 16; V gene: TRBV7-2; CDR3 protein: CASSLRDRAYQETQYF
J gene: TRBJ2-2; CDR3 length: 15; V gene: TRBV5-6; CDR3 protein: CASSLGSGYTGELFF
J gene: TRBJ2-1; CDR3 length: 15; V gene: TRBV7-6; CDR3 protein: CASSFGMNLLVKQFF
J gene: TRBJ2-5; CDR3 length: 13; V gene: TRBV15; CDR3 protein: CATSRDLGETQYF
J gene: TRBJ2-7; CDR3 length: 14; V gene: TRBV10-3; CDR3 protein: CAIRDGQGSYEQYF
J gene: TRBJ1-1; CDR3 length: 13; V gene: TRBV30; CDR3 protein: CAWSRGRGTEAFF
J gene: TRBJ2-3; CDR3 length: 14; V gene: TRBV5-4; CDR3 protein: CASSLMSPAGTQYF
J gene: TRBJ2-7; CDR3 length: 16; V gene: TRBV10-2; CDR3 protein: CASSESRGRGGYEQYF
J gene: TRBJ2-7; CDR3 length: 15; V gene: TRBV7-9; CDR3 protein: CASSRMGDATYEQYF
J gene: TRBJ2-1; CDR3 length: 14; V gene: TRBV6-4; CDR3 protein: CASSDSGESSEQFF
J gene: -; CDR3 length: 13; V gene: TRBV29-1; CDR3 protein: CSVEALSPYEQYF
J gene: TRBJ1-5; CDR3 length: 14; V gene: TRBV19; CDR3 protein: CASIRSGGGQPQHF
J gene: TRBJ2-4; CDR3 length: 18; V gene: TRBV15; CDR3 protein: CATSRGLAGGPAKNIQYF
J gene: TRBJ2-5; CDR3 length: 15; V gene: TRBV11-2; CDR3 protein: CASSLVGTEQETQYF
J gene: TRBJ1-5; CDR3 length: 15; V gene: TRBV7-2; CDR3 protein: CASSLQQGGNQPQHF
J gene: TRBJ2-1; CDR3 length: 15; V gene: TRBV27; CDR3 protein: CASSSAGVNYNEQFF
J gene: TRBJ1-2; CDR3 length: 12; V gene: TRBV28; CDR3 protein: CASSPAGYGYTF
J gene: TRBJ1-3; CDR3 length: 14; V gene: TRBV9; CDR3 protein: CASSGGTAGNTIYF
J gene: TRBJ2-7; CDR3 length: 14; V gene: TRBV6-5; CDR3 protein: CASSYYDTLGEQYF
J gene: TRBJ2-1; CDR3 length: 14; V gene: TRBV2; CDR3 protein: CASGASGSYNEQFF
J gene: TRBJ2-5; CDR3 length: 14; V gene: TRBV28; CDR3 protein: CASSSPGQRETQYF
J gene: TRBJ1-1; CDR3 length: 13; V gene: TRBV2; CDR3 protein: CASIFGPNTEAFF
J gene: TRBJ2-3; CDR3 length: 14; V gene: TRBV2; CDR3 protein: CASSALTGTDTQYF
J gene: TRBJ1-2; CDR3 length: 12; V gene: TRBV29-1; CDR3 protein: CSASLDRYGYTF
J gene: TRBJ2-1; CDR3 length: 17; V gene: TRBV5-4; CDR3 protein: CASSPGLAGGSYNEQFF
J gene: TRBJ2-3; CDR3 length: 14; V gene: TRBV18; CDR3 protein: CASSQGLNTDTQYF
J gene: TRBJ1-5; CDR3 length: 12; V gene: TRBV6-1; CDR3 protein: CASSEGNQPQHF
J gene: TRBJ2-1; CDR3 length: 16; V gene: TRBV28; CDR3 protein: CASNPSGTEGSNEQFF
J gene: TRBJ2-5; CDR3 length: 15; V gene: TRBV28; CDR3 protein: CASSSYRGGAETQYF
J gene: TRBJ2-3; CDR3 length: 14; V gene: TRBV29-1; CDR3 protein: CSVELLLGTDTQYF
J gene: TRBJ1-6; CDR3 length: 15; V gene: TRBV5-1; CDR3 protein: CASSLGPMGDSPLHF
J gene: TRBJ2-2; CDR3 length: 16; V gene: TRBV7-9; CDR3 protein: CASSLYGIPNTGELFF
J gene: TRBJ2-1; CDR3 length: 14; V gene: TRBV11-2; CDR3 protein: CASSTRGSYNEQFF
J gene: TRBJ1-1; CDR3 length: 14; V gene: TRBV9; CDR3 protein: CASSGRDPNTEAFF
J gene: TRBJ1-2; CDR3 length: 15; V gene: TRBV5-1; CDR3 protein: CASSPDGKTLYGYTF
J gene: TRBJ2-3; CDR3 length: 14; V gene: TRBV19; CDR3 protein: CASRAGESTDTQYF
J gene: TRBJ1-2; CDR3 length: 15; V gene: TRBV9; CDR3 protein: CASSLPRSGNYGYTF
J gene: TRBJ1-5; CDR3 length: 11; V gene: TRBV29-1; CDR3 protein: CSAGADQPQHF
J gene: TRBJ2-2; CDR3 length: 15; V gene: TRBV10-1; CDR3 protein: CASSRDSANTGELFF
J gene: TRBJ1-2; CDR3 length: 13; V gene: TRBV19; CDR3 protein: CASTTTGSYGYTF
J gene: TRBJ2-3; CDR3 length: 19; V gene: TRBV16; CDR3 protein: CASSHGGLARRGGTDTQYF
J gene: TRBJ2-1; CDR3 length: 16; V gene: TRBV6-5; CDR3 protein: CASSYSGEPYYNEQFF
J gene: TRBJ1-1; CDR3 length: 11; V gene: TRBV30; CDR3 protein: CAWSRLLEAFF
J gene: TRBJ2-2; CDR3 length: 23; V gene: TRBV18; CDR3 protein: CASSPPRDRDPPGLAYYTGELFF
J gene: TRBJ1-1; CDR3 length: 16; V gene: TRBV5-1; CDR3 protein: CASSNDRDSSVTEAFF
J gene: TRBJ2-7; CDR3 length: 16; V gene: TRBV7-2; CDR3 protein: CASSSDSTRGTYEQYF
J gene: TRBJ1-2; CDR3 length: 14; V gene: TRBV2; CDR3 protein: CASSARTGFYGYTF
J gene: TRBJ2-3; CDR3 length: 15; V gene: TRBV7-8; CDR3 protein: CASSSRRLSTDTQYF
J gene: TRBJ1-2; CDR3 length: 11; V gene: TRBV6-1; CDR3 protein: CASSEAISYTF
J gene: TRBJ2-2; CDR3 length: 15; V gene: TRBV6-5; CDR3 protein: CASSYLGVGAGELFF